This is a list of T cell receptor beta chains from one sample in a study of T cell clones after liver transplantation. The antigens of these receptors remain unknown. Sequencing was performed with immunoSEQ multiplex PCR; in TCRdb, only in-frame clones are kept and a portion is missing. The sample shows approximately 5,100 clones, around 30% of them seen only once. Source material: CD4+ T cells from cultured PBMCs. All receptors derive from a human patient who received a liver transplant. Some T cells may arise from the graft donor. Both conserved end residues are part of each CDR3. A clone size is listed for some rows: how often the clone was seen (once, few, many), or a class if it is expanded.

clone_size v_call cdr3_aa
once TRBV6-5 CASSYSDRYYEQYF
. TRBV7-9 CASSPGAGNQPQHF
large TRBV7-8 CASSARDRGLLRNEQFF
. TRBV18 CASSLQQGGSLHNYGYTF
. TRBV11-2 CASSHRGAPGKLFF
medium-sized TRBV29-1 CSVERRGAGELFF
. TRBV5-1 CASSPGLAETQYF
few TRBV5-6 CASSGGQGFHYGYTF
few TRBV2 CASNPGQGAAGELFF
medium-sized TRBV29-1 CSVCGGSSYEQYF
. TRBV18 CASSPSLGGSTEAFF
few TRBV6-5 CASGNRQGKTQYF
. TRBV5-6 CASSFVSGRVETQYF
few TRBV28 CASRGRDRLSQPQHF
. TRBV11-2 CASSWRALSYTEAFF
. TRBV7-4 CASSESQRNQPQHF
. TRBV4-2 CASSGGTRSGQPQHF
few TRBV19 CASSKQGASTGELFF
. TRBV5-4 CASSYYSFTGELFF
. TRBV11-1 CASSPPGPGANVLTF
. TRBV7-1 CASSLDSREYQPQHF
. TRBV11-2 CASSHGQGHEKLFF
few TRBV14 CASSQAGMNTEAFF
. TRBV5-6 CASSLVGNWEQYF
medium-sized TRBV4-3 CASSRDRAIGTDTQYF
few TRBV18 CASSPGTGNNEQFF
. TRBV7-2 CASSLGGGQPQHF
few TRBV9 CASSVEAAGTDTQYF
. TRBV11-2 CASSLGSGREETQYF
. TRBV5-4 CASSPGQMNTEAFF
medium-sized TRBV27 CASRAAGLSYNEQFF
medium-sized TRBV2 CASSLRGENTEAFF
medium-sized TRBV21-1 CASSDYLGEPKGEKLFF
. TRBV9 CASSVSGTSSVGHYNEQFF
medium-sized TRBV4-1 CASSQGGLRDRASYEQYF
. TRBV7-6 CASSLENTQYF
few TRBV15 CATSTPWQPQHF
few TRBV5-1 CASSLGTGTGELFF
. TRBV11-1 CASSAPGTYSGANVLTF
few TRBV21-1 CASSKPGPSVDEQYF
. TRBV4-3 CASSQMDRGDYEQYF
few TRBV19 CASSRKGTGESEQFF
. TRBV6-5 CAVYRGPEYGYTF
. TRBV2 CASSAHSGSSSYNEQFF
medium-sized TRBV6-1 CASMGQGPYEQYF
few TRBV2 CASSRTNSGANVLTF
. TRBV28 CASSTPGQGSRGSEQFF
large TRBV15 CATSRGPAGSYEQYF
. TRBV7-9 CASSLVSGTSGNTIYF
. TRBV7-2 CASSLSRATDTQYF
. TRBV4-1 CASSPNRGGRVYADTQYF
few TRBV30 CAWSLPSGYGYTF
. TRBV7-2 CASSLIGGGPRSEQYF
. TRBV5-6 CASSFGGRREQYF